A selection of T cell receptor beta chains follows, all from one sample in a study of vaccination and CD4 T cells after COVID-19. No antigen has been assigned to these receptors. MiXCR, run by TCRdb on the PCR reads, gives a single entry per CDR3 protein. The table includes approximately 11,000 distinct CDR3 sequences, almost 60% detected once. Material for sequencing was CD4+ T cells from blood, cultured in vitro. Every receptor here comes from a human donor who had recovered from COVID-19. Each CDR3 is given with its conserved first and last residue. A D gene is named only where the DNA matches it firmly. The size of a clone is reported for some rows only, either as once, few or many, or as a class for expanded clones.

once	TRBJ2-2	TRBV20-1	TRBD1	TGCAGTGCTAGAAGATGGGGGACAGTGAACACCGGGGAGCTGTTTTTT	CSARRWGTVNTGELFF
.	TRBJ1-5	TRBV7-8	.	TGTGCCAGCAGCTTAGCGGGGTCACCTTATAGCAATCAGCCCCAGCATTTT	CASSLAGSPYSNQPQHF
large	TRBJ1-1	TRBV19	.	TGTGCCAGTAGTATAGGTGCCGGGGTGAACACTGAAGCTTTCTTT	CASSIGAGVNTEAFF
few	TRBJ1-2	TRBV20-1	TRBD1	TGCAGTGCTACCCGCAGGGGGGATAACTATGGCTACACCTTC	CSATRRGDNYGYTF
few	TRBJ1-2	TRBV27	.	TGTGCCAGCAGTCCCCTTGGGGCGCGTGGCTACACCTTC	CASSPLGARGYTF
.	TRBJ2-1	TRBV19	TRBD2	TGTGCCAGTAGTCCCAGGGGGGCGGGAGGGCCTTTGAATGAGCAGTTCTTC	CASSPRGAGGPLNEQFF
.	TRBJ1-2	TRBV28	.	TGTGCCAGCAGTTTAAAGGGGGGGCTAGGCTACACCTTC	CASSLKGGLGYTF
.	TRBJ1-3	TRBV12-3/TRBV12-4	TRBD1	TGTGCCAGCAGCCCTGACAGGGTCCTAGGAAACACCATATATTTT	CASSPDRVLGNTIYF
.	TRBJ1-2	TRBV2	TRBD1	TGTGCCAGCACCTCAGGACAGGGGGTGGGCTATGGCTACACCTTC	CASTSGQGVGYGYTF
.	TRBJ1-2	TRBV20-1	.	TGCAGTGCTAGAGCCCACCAGGGAAACTATGGCTACACCTTC	CSARAHQGNYGYTF
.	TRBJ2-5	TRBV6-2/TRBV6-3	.	TGTGCCAGCAGTTACGGAGGGGGAGGGGAGACCCAGTACTTC	CASSYGGGGETQYF
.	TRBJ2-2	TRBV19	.	TGTGCCAGTAGTAAAGGGACTTGGGTCGGGGAGCTGTTTTTT	CASSKGTWVGELFF
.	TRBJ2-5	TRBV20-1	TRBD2	TGCAGTGGGGGACTAGCGGGGGAGACCCAGTACTTC	CSGGLAGETQYF
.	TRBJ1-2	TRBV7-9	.	TGTGCCAGCAGCTCGGCAGAATTTTTACACTACACCTTC	CASSSAEFLHYTF
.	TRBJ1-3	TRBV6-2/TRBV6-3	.	TGTGCCAGCACCCCTTCTCGCTCTGGAAACACCATATATTTT	CASTPSRSGNTIYF
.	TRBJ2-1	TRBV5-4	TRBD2	TGTGCCAGCAGCCCCCGAGCTAGCGGGAGTAACAATGAGCAGTTCTTC	CASSPRASGSNNEQFF
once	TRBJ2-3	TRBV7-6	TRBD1	TGTGCCAGCAGCTACGGGACAGGGGCGGCAGATACGCAGTATTTT	CASSYGTGAADTQYF
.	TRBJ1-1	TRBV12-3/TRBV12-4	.	TGTGCCAGCAGCCCCCCTTTCGGGGGGCCTGAAGCTTTCTTT	CASSPPFGGPEAFF
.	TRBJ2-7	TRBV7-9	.	TGTGCCAGCGGTCCAAGGACGCAAGCCTACGAGCAGTACTTC	CASGPRTQAYEQYF
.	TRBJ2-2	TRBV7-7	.	TGTGCTAGCAGCATAGGACGGAACACCGGGGAGCTGTTTTTT	CASSIGRNTGELFF
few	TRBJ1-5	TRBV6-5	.	TGTGCCAGCAGTTACCCCCCCGTAAGCAATCAGCCCCAGCATTTT	CASSYPPVSNQPQHF
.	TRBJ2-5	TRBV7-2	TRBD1	TGTGCCAGCAGCGCGAGACAGGGGGCGGAGACCCAGTACTTC	CASSARQGAETQYF
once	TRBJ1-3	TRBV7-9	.	TGTGCCAGCAGCTTAGTTAACAGGGATACTGGAAACACCATATATTTT	CASSLVNRDTGNTIYF
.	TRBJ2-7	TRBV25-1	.	TGTGCCAGCAGGGGACGGGATAACGAGCAGTACTTC	CASRGRDNEQYF
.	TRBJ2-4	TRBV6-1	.	TGTGCCAGCAGTCCGGAAGGGGCGCAGAACATTCAGTACTTC	CASSPEGAQNIQYF
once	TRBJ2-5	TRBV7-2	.	TGTGCCAGCAGCCCAACCCAGTACCAAGAGACCCAGTACTTC	CASSPTQYQETQYF
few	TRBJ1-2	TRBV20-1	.	TGCAGTGCTAGAGAGACGACGGGCGGCCAGGTCTATGGCTACACCTTC	CSARETTGGQVYGYTF
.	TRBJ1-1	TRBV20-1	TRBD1	TGCAGTGCTAGTGGGACAGGGGGCTTCACTGAAGCTTTCTTT	CSASGTGGFTEAFF
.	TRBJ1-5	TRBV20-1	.	TGCAGTGCTAGTAGCCAGGCAGGGCCCCAGCATTTT	CSASSQAGPQHF
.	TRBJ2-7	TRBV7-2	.	TGTGCCAGCAGCCCCCCAGGGGGGAGGGAGCAGTACTTC	CASSPPGGREQYF
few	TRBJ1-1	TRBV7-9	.	TGTGCCAGCAGCCTAAGGATGAACACTGAAGCTTTCTTT	CASSLRMNTEAFF
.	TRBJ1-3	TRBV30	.	TGTGCCTGGAGCTTGGAAGGAAACACCATATATTTT	CAWSLEGNTIYF